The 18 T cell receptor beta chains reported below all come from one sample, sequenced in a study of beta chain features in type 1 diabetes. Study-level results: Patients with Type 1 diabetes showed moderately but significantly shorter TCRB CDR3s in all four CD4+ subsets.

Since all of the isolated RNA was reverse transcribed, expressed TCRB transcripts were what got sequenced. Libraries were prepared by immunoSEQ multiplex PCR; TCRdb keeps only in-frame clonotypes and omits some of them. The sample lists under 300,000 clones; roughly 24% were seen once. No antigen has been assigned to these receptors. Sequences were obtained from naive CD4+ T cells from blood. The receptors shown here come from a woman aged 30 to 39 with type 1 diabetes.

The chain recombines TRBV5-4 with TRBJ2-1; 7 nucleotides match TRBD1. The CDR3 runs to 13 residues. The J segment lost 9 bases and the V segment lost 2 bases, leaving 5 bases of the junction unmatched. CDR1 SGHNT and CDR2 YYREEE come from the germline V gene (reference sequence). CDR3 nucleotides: TGTGCCAGCAGCTTTACAGGGGCCGGTGAGCAGTTCTTC. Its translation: CASSFTGAGEQFF.

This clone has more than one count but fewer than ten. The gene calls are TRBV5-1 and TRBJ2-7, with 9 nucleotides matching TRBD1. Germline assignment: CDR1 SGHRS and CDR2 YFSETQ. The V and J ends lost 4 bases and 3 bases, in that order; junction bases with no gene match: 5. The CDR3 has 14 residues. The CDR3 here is CASSPGQGNYEQYF. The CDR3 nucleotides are TGCGCCAGCAGCCCGGGACAGGGAAACTACGAGCAGTACTTC.

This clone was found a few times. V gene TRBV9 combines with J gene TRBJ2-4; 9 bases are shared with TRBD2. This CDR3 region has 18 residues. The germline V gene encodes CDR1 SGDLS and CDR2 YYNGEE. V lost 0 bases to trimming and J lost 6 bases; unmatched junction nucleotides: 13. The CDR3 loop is CASSVASSGLATGNIQYF. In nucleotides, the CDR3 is TGTGCCAGCAGCGTAGCTTCGTCGGGACTAGCAACAGGAAACATTCAGTACTTC.

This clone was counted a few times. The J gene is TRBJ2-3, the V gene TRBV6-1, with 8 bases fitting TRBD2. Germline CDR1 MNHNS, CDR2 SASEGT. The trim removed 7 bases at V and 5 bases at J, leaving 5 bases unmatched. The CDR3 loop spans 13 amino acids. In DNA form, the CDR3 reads TGTGCCAGCAATAGACTAGCGAGAGATACGCAGTATTTT. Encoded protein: CASNRLARDTQYF.

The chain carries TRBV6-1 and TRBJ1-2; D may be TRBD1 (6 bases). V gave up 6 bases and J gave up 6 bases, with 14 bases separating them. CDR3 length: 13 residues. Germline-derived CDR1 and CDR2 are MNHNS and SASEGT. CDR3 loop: CASRMTGGDGYTF. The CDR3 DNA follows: TGTGCCAGCAGGATGACGGGGGGCGATGGCTACACCTTC.

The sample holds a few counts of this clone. The CDR3 DNA is TGTGCCAGCAGCCAGACAGACAGGGTCCAGCAGTACTTC. Protein product: CASSQTDRVQQYF. The chain links TRBV14 to TRBJ2-7; TRBD1 agrees at 7 bases. Germline-derived CDR1 and CDR2 are SGHDN and FVKESK. The V and J ends lost 3 bases and 8 bases, in that order; junction bases with no gene match: 7. The CDR3 consists of 13 residues.

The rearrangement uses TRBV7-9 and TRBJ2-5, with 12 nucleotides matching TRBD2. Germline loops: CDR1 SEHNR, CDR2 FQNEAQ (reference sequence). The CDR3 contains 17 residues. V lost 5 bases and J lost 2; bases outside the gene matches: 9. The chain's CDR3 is CASSDHTTSGRQETQYF. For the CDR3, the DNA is TGTGCCAGCAGCGACCACACGACTAGCGGGAGACAAGAGACCCAGTACTTC.

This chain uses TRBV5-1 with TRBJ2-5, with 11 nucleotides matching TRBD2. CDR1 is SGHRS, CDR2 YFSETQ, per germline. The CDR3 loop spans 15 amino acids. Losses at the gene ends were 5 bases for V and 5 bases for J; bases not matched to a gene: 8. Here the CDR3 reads CASRRIAGGSETQYF. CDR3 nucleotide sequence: TGCGCCAGCAGGAGGATAGCGGGAGGGTCGGAGACCCAGTACTTC.

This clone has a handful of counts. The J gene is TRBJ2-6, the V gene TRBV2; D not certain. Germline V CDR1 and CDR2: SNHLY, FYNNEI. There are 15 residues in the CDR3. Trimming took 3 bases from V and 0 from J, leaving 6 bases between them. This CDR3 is CASSEAPSGANVLTF. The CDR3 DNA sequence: TGTGCCAGCAGTGAGGCCCCCTCTGGGGCCAACGTCCTGACTTTC. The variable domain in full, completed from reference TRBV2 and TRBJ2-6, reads EPEVTQTPSHQVTQMGQEVILRCVPISNHLYFYWYRQILGQKVEFLVSFYNNEISEKSEIFDDQFSVERPDGSNFTLKIRSTKLEDSAMYFCASSEAPSGANVLTFGAGSRLTVL.

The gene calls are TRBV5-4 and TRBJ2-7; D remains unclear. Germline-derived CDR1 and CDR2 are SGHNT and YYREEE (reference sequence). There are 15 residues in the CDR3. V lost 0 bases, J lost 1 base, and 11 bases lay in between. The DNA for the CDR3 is TGTGCCAGCAGCTTGGTTGGCGGTCTTTCCTACGAGCAGTACTTC. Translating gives CASSLVGGLSYEQYF.

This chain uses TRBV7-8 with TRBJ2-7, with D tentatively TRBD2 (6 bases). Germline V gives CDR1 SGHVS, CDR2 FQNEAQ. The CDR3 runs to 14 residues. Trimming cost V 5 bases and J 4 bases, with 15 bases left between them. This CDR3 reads CASSRSGPTYEQYF. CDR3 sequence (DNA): TGTGCCAGCAGCCGTAGCGGACCTACTTACGAGCAGTACTTC.

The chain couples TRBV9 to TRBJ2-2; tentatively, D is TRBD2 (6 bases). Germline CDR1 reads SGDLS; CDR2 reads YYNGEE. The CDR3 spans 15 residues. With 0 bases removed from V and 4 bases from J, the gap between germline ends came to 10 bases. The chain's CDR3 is CASSVEQGGTGELFF. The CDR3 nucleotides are TGTGCCAGCAGCGTAGAGCAGGGAGGCACCGGGGAGCTGTTTTTT.

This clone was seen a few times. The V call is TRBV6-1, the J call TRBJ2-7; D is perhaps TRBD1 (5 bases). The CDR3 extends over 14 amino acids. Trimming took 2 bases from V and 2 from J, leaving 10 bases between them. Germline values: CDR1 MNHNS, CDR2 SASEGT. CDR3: CASSEPQVTYEQYF. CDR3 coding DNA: TGTGCCAGCAGTGAACCACAGGTTACCTACGAGCAGTACTTC.

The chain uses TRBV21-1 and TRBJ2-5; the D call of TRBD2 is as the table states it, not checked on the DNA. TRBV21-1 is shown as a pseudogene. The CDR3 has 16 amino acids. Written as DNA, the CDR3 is TGTGCCAGCAGCAAAGTAGGTGGGAGGGCGAGGGAGACCCAGTACTTC. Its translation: CASSKVGGRARETQYF.

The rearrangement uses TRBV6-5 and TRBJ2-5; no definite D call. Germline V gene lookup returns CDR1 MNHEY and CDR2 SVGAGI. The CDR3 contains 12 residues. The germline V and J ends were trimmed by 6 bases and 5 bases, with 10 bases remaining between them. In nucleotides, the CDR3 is TGTGCCAGCAGCAGTATATGGGAGACCCAGTACTTC. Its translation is CASSSIWETQYF.

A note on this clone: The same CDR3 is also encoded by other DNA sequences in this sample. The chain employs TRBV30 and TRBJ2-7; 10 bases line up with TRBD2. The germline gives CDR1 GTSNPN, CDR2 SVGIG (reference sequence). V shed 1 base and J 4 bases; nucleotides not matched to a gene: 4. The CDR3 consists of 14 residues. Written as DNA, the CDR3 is TGTGCCTGGAGTGGGCTAGCGGGAGTTTACGAGCAGTACTTC. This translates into CAWSGLAGVYEQYF.

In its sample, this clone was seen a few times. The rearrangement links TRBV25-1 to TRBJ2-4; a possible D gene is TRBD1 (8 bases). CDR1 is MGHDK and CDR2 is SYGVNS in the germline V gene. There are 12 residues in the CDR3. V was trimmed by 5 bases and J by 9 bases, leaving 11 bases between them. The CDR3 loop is CASSTGGAIQYF. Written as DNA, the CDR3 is TGTGCCAGCAGTACAGGGGGGGCCATTCAGTACTTC.

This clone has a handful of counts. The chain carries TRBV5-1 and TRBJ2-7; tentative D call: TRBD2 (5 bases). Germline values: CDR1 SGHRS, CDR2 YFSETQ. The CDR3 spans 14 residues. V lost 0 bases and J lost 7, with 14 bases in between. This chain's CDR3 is CASSLDPIAGEQYF. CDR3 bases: TGCGCCAGCAGCTTGGACCCTATTGCGGGTGAGCAGTACTTC.